These 4 T cell receptor beta chains originate from one sample sequenced in a study of blood T cell repertoires in COVID-19. Repertoires were generated with immunoSEQ multiplex PCR, while TCRdb's copy carries only in-frame clones and drops some. The data show a few hundred thousand clones, with around 89% seen just once and approximately 6.5% held by the top ten. The sequenced sample consisted of peripheral blood. These receptors originate from a woman between 45 and 65 years old with COVID-19, enrolled during active disease.

V and J are TRBV5-8 and TRBJ1-5; 7 bases align to TRBD1. CDR1 is SGHTS, CDR2 YDEGEE, per germline. With V trimmed by 0 bases and J by 6 bases, 6 bases remained unmatched. The length of the CDR3 is 15 residues. The CDR3 spells CASSLGQGISQPQHF. The CDR3 DNA reads as TGTGCCAGCAGCTTGGGACAGGGTATAAGTCAGCCCCAGCATTTT.

The rearrangement joins TRBV21-1 to TRBJ1-1; the DNA was not used to check the table's D call, TRBD1. TRBV21-1 is termed a pseudogene. CDR3 size: 17 residues. The CDR3, as DNA: TGTGCCAGCAGCAAAGTGGACAGGGGACCCACGAACACTGAAGCTTTCTTT. It specifies CASSKVDRGPTNTEAFF.

The gene calls are TRBV19 and TRBJ1-1; TRBD1 matches at 8 bases. Germline lookup yields CDR1 LNHDA and CDR2 SQIVND (reference sequence). Unmatched junction bases numbered 7, after V lost 7 bases and J lost 0 bases. This CDR3 comprises 15 residues. CDR3 region: CASTRDRPLNTEAFF. The CDR3 DNA reads TGTGCCAGTACGCGGGACAGGCCCTTGAACACTGAAGCTTTCTTT.

V gene TRBV12-5 combines with J gene TRBJ1-2; 10 bases are shared with TRBD1. V was pared by 5 bases and J by 11 bases, with 8 bases of the junction left unmatched. There are 13 residues in the CDR3. Germline values: CDR1 LGHNT, CDR2 FRNRAP. The chain's CDR3 is CASGKIRDRGYTF. The CDR3 nucleotides read TGTGCTAGTGGTAAAATCCGGGACAGGGGTTACACCTTC.